This T cell receptor beta chain was profiled in a study of beta chain features in type 1 diabetes. General observations from the study: Shortening that was moderate but significant affected the TCRB CDR3s of Type 1 diabetes patients in all four CD4+ subsets. Relative to healthy donors, patients appeared to have naive, central memory and Treg TCRB repertoires that were more similar.

CDR1 is SGHRS and CDR2 is YFSETQ in the germline V gene. The ends lost 4 bases at V and 11 bases at J; junction bases unmatched: 16. The CDR3 loop spans 15 amino acids. Remarks on this clone: The antigen is unknown.

Central memory, naive, regulatory and stem cell-like memory CD4+ cells were sorted by CD45RO/CCR7/CD25/CD127/CD95/CD27. Each population that was sorted was more than 98% pure. As every portion of the isolated RNA was reverse transcribed, the sequencing read expressed TCRB transcripts. Here immunoSEQ multiplex PCR was the method, and the copy in TCRdb shows in-frame clones only, minus some. The sample shows about 700,000 clones, 13% of them seen only once. Input material: naive CD4+ T cells from blood. This sequence joins TRBV5-1 and TRBJ1-1; 8 nucleotides align to TRBD1. The TCR originated in a man aged 18 to 29 with type 1 diabetes. The CDR3 coding sequence is TGCGCCAGCAGCGGTACCGGACAGGGTGGCTCCACGGCTTTCTTT. Protein sequence: CASSGTGQGGSTAFF.